This T cell receptor beta chain was found in a study of T cell responses to AZD1222 COVID-19 vaccine. Study observations and caveats: Donors skewed white British and female; clonal diversity was possibly underestimated. Seropositive AZD1222 recipients at baseline numbered only five or six.

Comment on this clone: Its target is unknown.

Clones were read by immunoSEQ multiplex PCR, and TCRdb kept only the in-frame ones, dropping some. This table has about 130,000 clones, about 87% appearing once. The V gene end was trimmed by 0 bases and the J gene end by 1 base; junction bases not matched to a gene: 4. Germline-derived CDR1 and CDR2 are MGHRA and YSYEKL. The CDR3 consists of 16 residues. This TCR was recovered from an adult in good health. The chain combines TRBV4-1 with TRBJ2-7; TRBD2 agrees at 9 bases. The source material was peripheral blood, sampled on day 0 of AZD1222 vaccination. CDR3 DNA: TGCGCCAGCAGCCAAGATCCGGGACTAGCTTCCTACGAGCAGTACTTC. This codes for CASSQDPGLASYEQYF.